This TCR beta chain came from a study of human T cells and chemical hapten exposure. This CDR3 region has 17 residues. Between the trimmed V and J ends, which lost 5 bases and 1 base, there was a span of 19 bases. The germline V gene encodes CDR1 SGHTA and CDR2 FQGNSA. Time point described: patch test 3, about 24 weeks after DPC sensitization. Treatment described: therapeutic diphenylcyclopropenone sensitization with weekly scalp DPC. Using its own MiXCR run on the RACE reads, TCRdb lists one record per CDR3 protein. The data contain over 55,000 distinct CDR3 sequences, around 10% of them singletons. The chain has TRBV7-2 and TRBJ2-3; TRBD2 might be the D (6 bases). The source was whole blood, collected in connection with sensitization to the hapten diphenylcyclopropenone (DPC). The clonotype was recovered from a woman in her forties or fifties with alopecia areata. Some clones in this sample may be carry-over from other donors' samples. Written as DNA, the CDR3 is TGTGCCAGCAGCCTGCTACCCCGGGGGTTGGGCACAGATACGCAGTATTTT. Translating it yields CASSLLPRGLGTDTQYF. The full variable domain, in which reference TRBV7-2 and TRBJ2-3 provide the parts outside the CDR3, is GAGVSQSPSNKVTEKGKDVELRCDPISGHTALYWYRQSLGQGLEFLIYFQGNSAPDKSGLPSDRFSAERTGGSVSTLTIQRTQQEDSAVYLCASSLLPRGLGTDTQYFGPGTRLTVL.